The next 8 T cell receptor beta chains were all read from a single sample in a study of shared T cell receptors in the human thymus. Sequencing used immunoSEQ multiplex PCR; TCRdb keeps in-frame clones, though not all of them. The sample gives approximately 400,000 clones, roughly 94% of which show up once; around 0.018% is in the top ten. The sample comprised thymocytes. The receptors stem from a human donor.

This chain joins TRBV4-1 and TRBJ1-2, with D maybe TRBD1 (5 bases). Trimming pared 0 bases from V and 3 bases from J, leaving 11 bases between. Per the germline V gene, CDR1 is MGHRA and CDR2 is YSYEKL. The CDR3 runs 15 residues. The CDR3 bases are TGCGCCAGCAGCCAAGAACCGCAGGGACACTATGGCTACACCTTC. Translation gives CASSQEPQGHYGYTF.

V usage is TRBV7-9 and J usage is TRBJ2-7, with D maybe TRBD1 (6 bases). The germline gives CDR1 SEHNR, CDR2 FQNEAQ (reference sequence). The CDR3 sequence is 14 residues long. V lost 5 bases and J 0 bases, leaving 11 bases between the germline ends. The CDR3 loop reads CASSRQDGSYEQYF. The CDR3 nucleotides are TGTGCCAGCAGCCGACAGGATGGCTCCTACGAGCAGTACTTC.

V gene TRBV25-1 combines with J gene TRBJ2-3; 7 bases align to TRBD2. CDR3 length: 17 amino acids. Per germline, CDR1 MGHDK and CDR2 SYGVNS. V was pared by 7 bases and J by 3 bases, with 16 bases of the junction left unmatched. This CDR3 reads CASKCRGGSSSTDTQYF. DNA of the CDR3: TGTGCCAGCAAATGTCGAGGCGGGAGCTCATCGACAGATACGCAGTATTTT.

There are a few counts of this clone. V is TRBV6-5 and J is TRBJ2-2; 7 nucleotides match TRBD1. In germline, CDR1 is MNHEY, CDR2 SVGAGI. J gave up 5 bases and V 6 bases, and 3 bases lay outside the gene matches. The CDR3 runs to 13 residues. CDR3 nucleotides: TGTGCCAGCAGGACAGGGTCGACCGGGGAGCTGTTTTTT. Protein product: CASRTGSTGELFF.

The chain employs TRBV14 and TRBJ2-1, with 10 bases fitting TRBD2. This CDR3 is built from 18 residues. Germline CDR1 SGHDN, CDR2 FVKESK. Trimming removed 0 bases from V and 8 bases from J; junction bases left unmatched: 13. This CDR3 is CASSQELASGSLRDEQFF. The CDR3 bases are TGTGCCAGCAGCCAAGAGCTGGCTAGCGGGAGTCTTCGCGATGAGCAGTTCTTC.

This clone was seen only once. The chain employs TRBV19 and TRBJ2-2, with D unclear. Between the trimmed V and J ends, which lost 0 bases and 5 bases, there was a span of 10 bases. The CDR3 is 15 amino acids. Germline CDR1 LNHDA, CDR2 SQIVND (reference sequence). The CDR3 reads CASSIDFSQTGELFF. The DNA of the CDR3 is TGTGCCAGTAGTATAGATTTCAGTCAAACCGGGGAGCTGTTTTTT.

The genes are TRBV7-9 and TRBJ2-2; tentatively, D is TRBD1 or TRBD2 (5 bases each). The CDR3 runs to 16 residues. Germline CDR1 and CDR2: SEHNR and FQNEAQ (reference sequence). V was trimmed by 3 bases and J by 7 bases, leaving 18 bases between them. Written as DNA, the CDR3 is TGTGCCAGCAGCTTGGGACGGAGCCTTGGTTGCGGGGAGCTGTTTTTT. Its translation: CASSLGRSLGCGELFF.

This clone is a singleton in its sample. DNA for the CDR3: TGTGCCAGCTCACCGCTGGGACAGGGGCTCGATGGCTACACCTTC. It is translated as CASSPLGQGLDGYTF. The V gene is TRBV18, the J gene TRBJ1-2; 10 bases line up with TRBD1. Germline CDR1 KGHSH, CDR2 LQKENI. This CDR3 spans 15 amino acids. Trimming removed 3 bases from V and 6 bases from J; junction bases left unmatched: 7.